The present entry profiles one T cell receptor beta chain with its context. The germline V and J ends were trimmed by 4 bases and 7 bases, with 18 bases remaining between them. This CDR3 comprises 15 residues. Per germline, CDR1 SGHTS and CDR2 YDEGEE. This entry is derived from a study of cytomegalovirus exposure and HLA in healthy donors. The PCR used 60 Vbeta and 13 Jbeta primers. Some clones are missing from TCRdb's copy, which holds only in-frame ones; the method was immunoSEQ multiplex PCR. Of 160,000 or so clones in the sample, approximately 78% were seen once. This chain joins TRBV5-8 and TRBJ2-1, with D possibly TRBD2 on 6 matching bases. This receptor was obtained from a woman aged 30 to 39 in good health and CMV-seropositive. Sequencing used PBMCs. CDR3 sequence (DNA): TGTGCCAGCAGCCCCGGTCTAGCGTTGGGGAATGAGCAGTTCTTC. It codes for CASSPGLALGNEQFF.